This T cell receptor (beta chain) was observed in a study of beta chain features in type 1 diabetes. The trim removed 4 bases at V and 13 bases at J, leaving 13 bases unmatched. Per germline, CDR1 LGHNA and CDR2 YNFKEQ. The CDR3 has 16 amino acids. Every bit of the isolated RNA underwent reverse transcription, so sequencing read expressed TCRB transcripts. Generated by immunoSEQ multiplex PCR, the TCRdb table keeps only in-frame clones and is missing some. The profile shows about 60,000 clones, around 63% of them singletons. The chain combines TRBV4-2 with TRBJ2-2, with 12 nucleotides matching TRBD2. The TCR was taken from a woman aged 18 to 35 in good health. The material sequenced was Tregs from blood. Here the CDR3 DNA reads TGTGCCAGCAGCCCCTCAATGACTAGCGGGAGAAGAAGGCTGTTTTTT. Its translation: CASSPSMTSGRRRLFF.